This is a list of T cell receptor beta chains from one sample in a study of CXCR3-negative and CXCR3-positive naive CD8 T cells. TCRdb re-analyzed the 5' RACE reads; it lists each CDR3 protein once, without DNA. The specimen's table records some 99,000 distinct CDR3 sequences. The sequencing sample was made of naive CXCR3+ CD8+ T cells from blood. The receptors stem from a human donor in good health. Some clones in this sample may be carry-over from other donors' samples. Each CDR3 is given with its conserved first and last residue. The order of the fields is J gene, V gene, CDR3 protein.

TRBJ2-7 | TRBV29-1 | CSVEEAVNGTAYEQYF
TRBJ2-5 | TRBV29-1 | CSVGPLALQETQYF
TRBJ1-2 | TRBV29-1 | CSVEEGLDYGYTF
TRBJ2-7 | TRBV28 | CASKVTWGPHHYEQYF
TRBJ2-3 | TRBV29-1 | CSGIGWDTQYF
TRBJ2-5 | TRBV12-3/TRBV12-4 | CASSHRQVETQYF
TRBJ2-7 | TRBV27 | CASSLSGHVYEQYF
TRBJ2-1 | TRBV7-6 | CASSLLGQGNEQFF
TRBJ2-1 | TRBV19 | CASSTDRANEQFF
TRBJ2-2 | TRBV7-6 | CASSHTRLGQGTGELFF
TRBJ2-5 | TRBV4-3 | CASSQDRAEETQYF
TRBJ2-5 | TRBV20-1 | CSARAGLAGGRETQYF
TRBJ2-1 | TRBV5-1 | CASSFETLRDYHNEQFF
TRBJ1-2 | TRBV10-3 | CATSEPTGADPFYGYTF
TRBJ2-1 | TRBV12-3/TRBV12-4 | CASSPGGGGPFYNEQFF
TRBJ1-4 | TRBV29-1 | CSGRGQEINEKLFF
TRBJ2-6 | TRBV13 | CASSSRGSGANVLTF
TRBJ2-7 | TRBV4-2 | CASSQGTRTPYEQYF
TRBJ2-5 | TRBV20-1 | CSARDIEDQETQYF
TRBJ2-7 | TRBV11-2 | CASSLGRGGVTYEQYF